The T cell receptor (beta chain) described here comes from a study of blood T cells in healthy people across ages. This clonotype has more than one count but fewer than ten. Its specificity is not known. The CDR3 covers 16 residues. J gave up 0 bases and V 5 bases, and 6 bases lay outside the gene matches. Germline CDR1 and CDR2: SGHTA and FQGNSA. Study observations and caveats: TCR beta diversity, measured per million T cells, fell in a roughly linear way with age.

Using a J-beta primer mix together with a sample-barcoded 5' primer, a second PCR was run for about 7 to 12 cycles. TCRdb processed the 5' RACE reads anew with MiXCR; each CDR3 protein has one entry. Among approximately 800,000 distinct CDR3 sequences listed, about 56% were seen once. Input material: blood. This TCR was sampled from a man aged 35 to 55 in good health. This chain links TRBV7-2 with TRBJ2-3; 9 nucleotides line up with TRBD2. DNA of the CDR3: TGTGCCAGCAGCCGTGATAGCGGGAGCAGCACAGATACGCAGTATTTT. Translated: CASSRDSGSSTDTQYF.